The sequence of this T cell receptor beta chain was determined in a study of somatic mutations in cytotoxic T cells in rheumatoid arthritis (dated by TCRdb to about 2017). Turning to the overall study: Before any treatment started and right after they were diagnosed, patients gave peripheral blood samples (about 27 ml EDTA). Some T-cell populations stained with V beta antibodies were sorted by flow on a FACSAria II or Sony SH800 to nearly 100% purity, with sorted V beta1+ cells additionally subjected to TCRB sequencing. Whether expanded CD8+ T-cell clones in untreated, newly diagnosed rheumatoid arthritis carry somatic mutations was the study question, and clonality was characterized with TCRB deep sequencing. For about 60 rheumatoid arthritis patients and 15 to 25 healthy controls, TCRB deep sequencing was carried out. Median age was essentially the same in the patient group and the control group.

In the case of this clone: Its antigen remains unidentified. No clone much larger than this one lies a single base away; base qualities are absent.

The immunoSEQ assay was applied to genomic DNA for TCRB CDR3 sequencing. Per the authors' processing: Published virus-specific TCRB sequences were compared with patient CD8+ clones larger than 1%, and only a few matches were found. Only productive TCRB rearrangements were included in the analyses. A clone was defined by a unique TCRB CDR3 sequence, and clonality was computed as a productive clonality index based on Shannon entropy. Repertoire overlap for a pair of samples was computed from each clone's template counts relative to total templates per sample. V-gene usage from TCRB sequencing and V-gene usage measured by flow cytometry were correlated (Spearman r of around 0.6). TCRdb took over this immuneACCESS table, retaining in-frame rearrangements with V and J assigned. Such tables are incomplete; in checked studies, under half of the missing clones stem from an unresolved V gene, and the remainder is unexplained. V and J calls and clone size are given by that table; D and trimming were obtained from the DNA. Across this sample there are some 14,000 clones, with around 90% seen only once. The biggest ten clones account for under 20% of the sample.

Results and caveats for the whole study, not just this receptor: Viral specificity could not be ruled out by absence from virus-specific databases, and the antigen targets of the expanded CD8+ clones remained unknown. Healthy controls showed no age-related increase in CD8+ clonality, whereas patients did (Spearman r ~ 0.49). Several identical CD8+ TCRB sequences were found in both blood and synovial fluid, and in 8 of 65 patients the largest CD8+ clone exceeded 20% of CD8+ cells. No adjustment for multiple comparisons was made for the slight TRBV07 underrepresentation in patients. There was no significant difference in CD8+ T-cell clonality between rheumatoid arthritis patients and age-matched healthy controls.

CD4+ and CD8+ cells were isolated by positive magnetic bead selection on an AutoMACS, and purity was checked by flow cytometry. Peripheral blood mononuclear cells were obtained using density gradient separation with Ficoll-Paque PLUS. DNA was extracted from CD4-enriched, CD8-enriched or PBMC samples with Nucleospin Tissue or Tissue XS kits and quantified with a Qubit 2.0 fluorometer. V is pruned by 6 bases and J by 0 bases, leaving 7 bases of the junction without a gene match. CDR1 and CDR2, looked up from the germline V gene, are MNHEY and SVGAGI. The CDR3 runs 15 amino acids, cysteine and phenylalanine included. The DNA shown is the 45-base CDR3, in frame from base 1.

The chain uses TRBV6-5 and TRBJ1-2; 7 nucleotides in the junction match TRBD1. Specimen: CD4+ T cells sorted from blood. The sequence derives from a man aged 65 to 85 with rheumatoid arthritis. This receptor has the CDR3 CASSQGTVANYGYTF. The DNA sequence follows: TGTGCCAGCAGCCAAGGGACAGTAGCTAACTATGGCTACACCTTC.